One sample yielded the 28 T cell receptor beta chains listed below, sequenced in a study of blood T cell repertoires in COVID-19. TCRdb's table, derived via immunoSEQ multiplex PCR, lists solely in-frame clones and lacks some. The sample holds roughly 41,000 clones, around four fifths seen once. Source material: peripheral blood. All receptors derive from a man aged 50 to 59 with active COVID-19.

This chain joins TRBV15 and TRBJ2-7; no definite D call. V was pared by 0 bases and J by 3 bases, with 9 bases between. Germline CDR1 reads LNHNV; CDR2 reads YYDKDF (reference sequence). CDR3 size: 14 residues. The CDR3 is CATSRELGGYEQYF. The CDR3 DNA follows: TGTGCCACCAGCAGAGAGTTAGGCGGCTACGAGCAGTACTTC.

This chain uses TRBV10-1 with TRBJ2-2; D is uncertain. Trimming pared 3 bases from V and 0 bases from J, leaving 5 bases between. CDR1 and CDR2 from the germline V gene are WNHNN and SYGVQD (reference sequence). The CDR3 runs 14 residues. For the CDR3, the DNA is TGCGCCAGCAGTGACAGCGCGAACACCGGGGAGCTGTTTTTT. Translation gives CASSDSANTGELFF.

This rearrangement joins TRBV9 to TRBJ2-7; 7 bases fit TRBD1. Germline loops: CDR1 SGDLS, CDR2 YYNGEE. This CDR3 region has 14 residues. J was trimmed by 9 bases and V by 4 bases; bases with no gene match: 13. CDR3 region: CASSKTGNPGGQYF. The DNA for the CDR3 is TGTGCCAGCAGCAAGACAGGGAATCCTGGAGGGCAGTACTTC.

V and J are TRBV4-1 and TRBJ1-3; 8 bases fit TRBD1. J lost 1 base, V lost 2 bases, and 4 bases had no gene match. Germline CDR1 reads MGHRA; CDR2 reads YSYEKL. The CDR3 spans 16 residues. The CDR3: CASSQRTGSSGNTIYF. In nucleotides, the CDR3 is TGCGCCAGCAGCCAAAGGACAGGGAGTTCTGGAAACACCATATATTTT.

This clone was seen a single time. The chain recombines TRBV18 with TRBJ2-3, with 14 positions matching TRBD2. The CDR3 consists of 18 residues. With 4 bases clipped from V and 2 bases from J, the junction kept 8 bases outside the gene matches. The germline V gene has CDR1 KGHSH and CDR2 LQKENI. The CDR3: CASSLYRTSGGSTDTQYF. CDR3 DNA sequence: TGTGCCAGCTCACTCTACCGGACTAGCGGGGGGTCCACAGATACGCAGTATTTT.

This chain links TRBV3-1 (or the pseudogene TRBV3-2) with TRBJ2-5, with TRBD1 identical over 9 bases. V lost 3 bases and J lost 6; bases outside the gene matches: 5. Germline V lookup: CDR1 LGHDT, CDR2 YNNKEL (reference sequence). The CDR3 extends over 14 amino acids. In nucleotides, the CDR3 is TGTGCCAGCAGCCACTCAGACAGGGGGAAGACCCAGTACTTC. This sequence encodes CASSHSDRGKTQYF.

The rearrangement links TRBV7-9 to TRBJ2-7; 9 bases match TRBD1. The V segment lost 5 bases and the J segment 3 bases; nucleotides outside the gene matches: 17. The CDR3 has 18 residues. Germline CDR1 is SEHNR and CDR2 is FQNEAQ (reference sequence). CDR3 amino acids: CASSPYLQTGQGHYEQYF. For the CDR3, the DNA is TGTGCCAGCAGCCCGTATTTACAAACGGGACAGGGACACTACGAGCAGTACTTC.

The chain has TRBV7-8 and TRBJ2-5; TRBD2 matches 7 bases. Germline trimming cut 0 bases from V and 7 bases from J; bases unmatched to any gene: 2. This CDR3 spans 13 amino acids. Germline CDR1 is SGHVS and CDR2 is FQNEAQ. CDR3 sequence reads: CASSLAPGGTQYF. In DNA form, the CDR3 reads TGTGCCAGCAGCTTAGCCCCGGGGGGGACCCAGTACTTC.

The chain joins TRBV7-8 to TRBJ1-5, with D possibly TRBD1 on 6 matching bases. CDR3 length: 18 residues. CDR1 and CDR2 from the germline V gene are SGHVS and FQNEAQ. Trimming pared 8 bases from V and 0 bases from J, leaving 23 bases between. CDR3 protein: CASCPGPTGDYSNQPQHF. The CDR3 DNA is TGTGCCAGCTGCCCCGGCCCGACAGGAGATTATAGCAATCAGCCCCAGCATTTT.

The chain has TRBV5-4 and TRBJ2-6; 7 nucleotides align to TRBD1. The CDR3 is 17 residues long. Germline trimming cut 4 bases from V and 0 bases from J; bases unmatched to any gene: 7. Germline V gene sequence: CDR1 SGHNT, CDR2 YYREEE (reference sequence). The CDR3 DNA follows: TGTGCCAGCAGCCAGGGACAGCCATACTCTGGGGCCAACGTCCTGACTTTC. As protein: CASSQGQPYSGANVLTF.

This sequence joins TRBV28 and TRBJ1-5; D perhaps matches TRBD1 (6 bases). Germline V CDR1 and CDR2: MDHEN, SYDVKM. There are 14 residues in the CDR3. The V end lost 6 bases, the J end lost 1 base, and 10 bases lay between the germline ends. The CDR3 protein is CASSLTGSNQPQHF. The CDR3 DNA follows: TGTGCCAGCAGCCTTACAGGGAGCAATCAGCCCCAGCATTTT.

This clone was observed once. The V and J genes are TRBV5-1 and TRBJ2-7; 8 nucleotides match TRBD2. This CDR3 is 15 amino acids long. From germline, CDR1 is SGHRS and CDR2 YFSETQ. V was pared by 0 bases and J by 3 bases, with 5 bases of the junction left unmatched. This CDR3 reads CASSLVASGLYEQYF. The CDR3 DNA reads as TGCGCCAGCAGCTTGGTGGCTAGCGGGCTCTACGAGCAGTACTTC.

The J gene is TRBJ2-1, the V gene TRBV6-6, with a possible D match to TRBD2 (6 bases). Trimming cost V 4 bases and J 5 bases, with 18 bases left between them. Germline V CDR1 and CDR2: MNHNY, SVGAGI (reference sequence). The CDR3 extends over 16 amino acids. The DNA for the CDR3 is TGTGCCAGCAGTTGGGACTCCTACGGGGTTGACAATGAGCAGTTCTTC. Encoded protein: CASSWDSYGVDNEQFF.

The chain recombines TRBV7-2 with TRBJ1-6, with unresolved D. The CDR3 is 12 residues long. The V end was cut by 5 bases, the J end by 7 bases, with 6 bases between. CDR1 SGHTA and CDR2 FQGNSA come from the germline V gene. DNA of the CDR3: TGTGCCAGCAGCCCAACAAATTCACCCCTCCACTTT. As protein: CASSPTNSPLHF.

By share, this clone ranks as medium-sized. The genes are TRBV29-1 and TRBJ2-3; 8 bases match TRBD2. This CDR3 spans 16 amino acids. The V gene's germline CDR1 is SQVTM and CDR2 ANQGSEA. Trimming at V came to 4 bases and at J to 4 bases, leaving 13 bases not matched to a gene. The DNA for the CDR3 is TGCAGCGTTGTTCTTCGGGGGGGCCGGAAGGCAGATACGCAGTATTTT. Translating it yields CSVVLRGGRKADTQYF.

The CDR3 loop reads CAVRGNENSPLHF. Here the CDR3 DNA reads TGTGCCGTACGAGGTAATGAGAATTCACCCCTCCACTTT. This chain links TRBV10-3 with TRBJ1-6; no firm D call. Trimming pared 11 bases from V and 7 bases from J, leaving 15 bases between. Per the germline V gene, CDR1 is ENHRY and CDR2 is SYGVKD. The CDR3 is 13 amino acids.

The chain joins TRBV19 to TRBJ2-4; D might be TRBD2 (5 bases). Trimming left V 0 bases short and J 1 base short, with 7 bases between. The CDR3 has 15 residues. CDR1 is LNHDA and CDR2 is SQIVND in the germline V gene (reference sequence). This CDR3 is CASSIDGDAKNIQYF. CDR3 nucleotides: TGTGCCAGTAGTATAGACGGGGATGCCAAAAACATTCAGTACTTC.

The chain carries TRBV10-3 and TRBJ2-3, with 9 bases aligning to TRBD2. The V and J ends lost 9 bases and 4 bases, in that order; junction bases with no gene match: 8. CDR3 length equals 14 residues. Germline loops: CDR1 ENHRY, CDR2 SYGVKD. CDR3 protein: CAIRGSGGADTQYF. For the CDR3, the DNA is TGTGCCATTCGGGGTAGCGGGGGTGCAGATACGCAGTATTTT.

This chain uses TRBV6-5 with TRBJ1-3; D is uncertain. The V and J ends lost 0 bases and 6 bases respectively, with 12 bases between them. Germline assignment: CDR1 MNHEY and CDR2 SVGAGI. The CDR3 spans 15 residues. The CDR3 loop is CASSYSISRINTIYF. CDR3 coding DNA: TGTGCCAGCAGTTACTCGATTTCGCGGATAAACACCATATATTTT.

The chain carries TRBV6-4 and TRBJ2-1; TRBD2 matches at 7 bases. Unmatched junction bases numbered 6, after V lost 2 bases and J lost 5 bases. Germline V gene data show CDR1 as MRHNA and CDR2 as SNTAGT. CDR3 length: 15 amino acids. CDR3 sequence: CASSDVGGGHNEQFF. The DNA for the CDR3 is TGTGCCAGCAGTGACGTGGGGGGGGGTCACAATGAGCAGTTCTTC.

This chain links TRBV7-6 with TRBJ1-5; possible D gene TRBD1, 5 bases. V gave up 0 bases and J gave up 3 bases, with 9 bases separating them. From germline, CDR1 is SGHVS and CDR2 FNYEAQ. The CDR3 extends over 15 amino acids. DNA of the CDR3: TGTGCCAGCAGCTTAGCCGGGGGTGACAATCAGCCCCAGCATTTT. This encodes CASSLAGGDNQPQHF.

The chain combines TRBV21-1 with TRBJ2-7; the table's D call TRBD1 went unverified against the DNA. TRBV21-1 has pseudogene status. The CDR3 has 14 amino acids. The CDR3 loop is CASSKSRGRSEQYF. The CDR3 coding sequence is TGTGCCAGCAGCAAAAGTAGGGGAAGGTCCGAGCAGTACTTC.

The chain uses TRBV28 and TRBJ2-4, with D possibly matching TRBD1 (5 bases). The length of the CDR3 is 17 residues. Germline CDR1 and CDR2: MDHEN and SYDVKM. V was shortened by 6 bases and J by 0 bases, with 18 bases between the two germline ends. CDR3 in amino acids: CASSRADRALAKNIQYF. For the CDR3, the DNA is TGTGCCAGCAGCCGCGCCGACAGAGCGCTAGCCAAAAACATTCAGTACTTC.

The J gene is TRBJ1-3, the V gene TRBV21-1; the table gives TRBD1 as D, unverified against the DNA. TRBV21-1 is noted as a pseudogene. This CDR3 has 18 amino acids. The CDR3 DNA is TGTGCCAGCAGCAAAGTGGGAAGGACACCTAGCTCTGGAAACACCATATATTTT. Amino acid sequence: CASSKVGRTPSSGNTIYF.

The V and J genes are TRBV6-5 and TRBJ1-2; 11 bases are shared with TRBD1. Germline-derived CDR1 and CDR2 are MNHEY and SVGAGI. This CDR3 contains 15 residues. V dropped 3 bases and J dropped 9; count of bases not matched to a gene: 9. The CDR3 protein is CASSYSSDRGPRYTF. CDR3 nucleotides: TGTGCCAGCAGTTATTCTTCGGACAGGGGGCCGCGCTACACCTTC.

The rearrangement uses TRBV6-4 and TRBJ1-1; 7 bases are a match to TRBD1. V shed 4 bases and J 10 bases; nucleotides not matched to a gene: 15. CDR1 and CDR2 (germline): MRHNA, SNTAGT. There are 15 residues in the CDR3. For the CDR3, the DNA is TGTGCCAGCAGTGGCGGAACTGGGACAGACCTAGTAGCTTTCTTT. Its protein is CASSGGTGTDLVAFF.

The chain has TRBV19 and TRBJ2-7; D possibly corresponds to TRBD1 (5 bases). CDR3 length equals 15 residues. The germline V gene encodes CDR1 LNHDA and CDR2 SQIVND (reference sequence). Trimming stripped 3 bases from V and 4 bases from J, with 16 bases between. The CDR3 coding sequence is TGTGCCAGTAGTATCAACGGCCCACAGGTTTACGAGCAGTACTTC. It codes for CASSINGPQVYEQYF.

The chain is built from TRBV19 and TRBJ1-2; TRBD1 might be the D (6 bases). CDR1 and CDR2 from the germline V gene are LNHDA and SQIVND (reference sequence). The ends were cut back, 8 bases at V and 2 bases at J, with 15 bases in the middle. This CDR3 is built from 14 residues. CDR3 protein: CASEPQGPNYGYTF. The CDR3 DNA reads as TGTGCCAGTGAGCCCCAGGGGCCAAACTATGGCTACACCTTC.